This T cell receptor beta chain originates from a study of cytomegalovirus exposure and HLA in healthy donors. Turning to the study itself: Of fewer than 450 genotyped donors, roughly 86% clustered with self-reported Caucasian donors.

Unrecorded immune exposure was likely among donors, who were nominally healthy when sampled. Study-wide results and limits: A later examination showed that TCR association rates differed by HLA locus, with DRB1 most and HLA-C fewest. Reported results showed that the classifier diagnosed cytomegalovirus status with high specificity and sensitivity.

It was with 60 Vbeta and 13 Jbeta primers that the PCR ran. Using immunoSEQ multiplex PCR, the repertoire was profiled, and TCRdb retains in-frame clones only, with some absent. The repertoire holds under 80,000 clones, roughly 77% seen once, with roughly 5.7% in the top ten. Worth noting for this clone: Its antigen is currently unknown.

This CDR3 is 14 amino acids long. Per the germline V gene, CDR1 is SGHTA and CDR2 is FQGNSA. Trimming cost V 3 bases and J 7 bases, with 12 bases left between them. The V and J genes are TRBV7-2 and TRBJ1-4, with D uncertain. Sequenced material: PBMCs. The TCR originated in a woman under 40 in good health and CMV-seronegative. This CDR3 reads CASSLFGSGEKLFF. The CDR3 DNA reads as TGTGCCAGCAGCTTGTTCGGGAGCGGTGAAAAACTGTTTTTT.